The following is a T cell receptor beta chain sequence with its context. Its cognate antigen is unknown. Repeated repertoire sampling spanned the course of chemoradiotherapy. CDR1 ENHRY and CDR2 SYGVKD come from the germline V gene. V trimming: 0 bases; J trimming: 6 bases; junction bases outside the gene matches: 5. The CDR3 sequence is 15 residues long. Data came from immunoSEQ multiplex PCR; TCRdb stores just in-frame clones and leaves some out. The profile shows around 4,400 clones, roughly 90% of them singletons. The sample originates from a study of chemoradiotherapy in HPV16-positive cancers. Study findings and constraints: Non-HPV-specific T cells did not expand in tumors during treatment, whereas candidate HPV-specific clones and E7-related motifs did.

The receptor was derived from a human donor with HPV-associated anogenital cancer. The chain carries TRBV10-3 and TRBJ1-2, with 9 bases that match TRBD1. Sampling was conducted from a patient who underwent chemoradiotherapy. The CDR3 loop reads CAISESGGTGNGYTF. CDR3 DNA: TGTGCCATCAGTGAGTCGGGAGGGACAGGGAATGGCTACACCTTC.